This passage covers 8 T cell receptor beta chains from one sample sequenced in a study of naive and memory T cell subsets. Two oligonucleotides, mixed equimolar, formed the beta constant-region primer covering TRBC1 and TRBC2. Ligated cDNA was amplified by four rounds of PCR with nested alpha and beta constant-region primers and SP2. MiXCR, applied by TCRdb to the UMI-ligation and nested PCR reads, yields one record per CDR3 protein. The sample yields 130,000 to 150,000 distinct CDR3 sequences, over 20% seen once. Overall study results and limits: Possibly reflecting memory cells re-expressing CD45RA, a few larger clonotypes occurred in naive repertoires, especially CD8.

These receptors are not linked to any known antigen. The sequenced sample consisted of naive CD4+ T cells from blood. The source is a human donor in good health.

This clonotype was counted only a few times. This chain uses TRBV28 with TRBJ2-7; D assignment may be TRBD1 or TRBD2 (5 bases each). The V and J ends lost 7 bases and 1 base respectively, with 14 bases between them. Germline CDR1 and CDR2: MDHEN and SYDVKM. This CDR3 region has 14 residues. Written as DNA, the CDR3 is TGTGCCAGCATGCTAAGTGGGGGATCCTACGAGCAGTACTTC. Translation: CASMLSGGSYEQYF.

The V call is TRBV14, the J call TRBJ1-2, with 7 bases aligning to TRBD1. J gave up 8 bases and V 5 bases, and 8 bases lay outside the gene matches. The V gene's germline CDR1 is SGHDN and CDR2 FVKESK. The CDR3 is 13 amino acids. The CDR3 reads CASSFRDSRGYTF. Written as DNA, the CDR3 is TGTGCCAGCAGCTTCCGGGACAGCCGCGGCTACACCTTC.

The chain combines TRBV27 with TRBJ2-7, with TRBD1 matching 9 bases. From germline, CDR1 is MNHEY and CDR2 SMNVEV (reference sequence). This CDR3 is 14 amino acids long. Unmatched junction bases numbered 9, after V lost 6 bases and J lost 6 bases. CDR3 sequence (DNA): TGTGCCAGCAGAACCGGGACAGGGCTAAGCGAGCAGTACTTC. This gives the protein CASRTGTGLSEQYF.

This clonotype was recorded many times. The chain combines TRBV10-3 with TRBJ2-1; 11 bases fit TRBD2. The CDR3 consists of 15 residues. CDR1 is ENHRY, CDR2 SYGVKD, per germline. V dropped 6 bases and J dropped 6; count of bases not matched to a gene: 7. The CDR3, as DNA: TGTGCCATCAGGAGTACTAGCGGGAGTCTCAATGAGCAGTTCTTC. This codes for CAIRSTSGSLNEQFF.

This clonotype appeared a few times. The V and J genes are TRBV12-5 and TRBJ2-7; the D gene is possibly TRBD1 (6 bases). Between the trimmed V and J ends, which lost 3 bases and 0 bases, there was a span of 9 bases. The CDR3 consists of 14 residues. Germline loops: CDR1 LGHNT, CDR2 FRNRAP. The CDR3 loop is CASGLQGSSYEQYF. The CDR3 DNA reads TGTGCTAGTGGTTTACAGGGTTCCTCCTACGAGCAGTACTTC.

This clonotype came up a few times. The chain joins TRBV7-2 to TRBJ2-1, with D perhaps TRBD2 (6 bases). The length of the CDR3 is 15 residues. V lost 4 bases to trimming and J lost 6 bases, with 16 bases between them. CDR1 is SGHTA and CDR2 is FQGNSA in the germline V gene. This chain's CDR3 is CASSSRDFPGNEQFF. CDR3 in DNA: TGTGCCAGCAGCTCCCGGGACTTCCCCGGCAATGAGCAGTTCTTC.

This clonotype was counted at least ten times. The CDR3 sequence is CASSSLSSSYEQYF. In DNA, the CDR3 is TGTGCCAGCAGTTCCCTCAGCAGCTCCTACGAGCAGTACTTC. The chain recombines TRBV12-3 or TRBV12-4 with TRBJ2-7; no definite D call. V shed 4 bases and J shed 0 bases, with 10 bases lying between them. The CDR3 totals 14 residues.

This clonotype was seen more than once but under ten times. The chain has TRBV6-5 and TRBJ2-2, with D uncertain. The V gene's germline CDR1 is MNHEY and CDR2 SVGAGI. Trimming removed 7 bases at V and 1 base at J, with 10 bases between. CDR3 size: 14 residues. CDR3 loop: CASTRTGNTGELFF. The CDR3 region has the DNA TGTGCCAGCACCCGGACGGGGAACACCGGGGAGCTGTTTTTT.